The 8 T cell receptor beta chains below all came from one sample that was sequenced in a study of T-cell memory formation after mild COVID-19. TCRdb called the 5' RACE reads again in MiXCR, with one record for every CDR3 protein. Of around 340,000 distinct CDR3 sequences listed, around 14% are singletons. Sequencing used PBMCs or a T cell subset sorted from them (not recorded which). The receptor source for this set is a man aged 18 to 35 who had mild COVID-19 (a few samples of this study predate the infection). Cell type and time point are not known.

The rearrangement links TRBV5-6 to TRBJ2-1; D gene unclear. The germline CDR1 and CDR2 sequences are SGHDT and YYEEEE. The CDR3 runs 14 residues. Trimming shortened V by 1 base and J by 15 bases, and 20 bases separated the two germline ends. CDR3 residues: CASSLRDYALRAFF. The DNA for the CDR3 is TGTGCCAGCAGCTTGAGGGATTATGCCCTAAGAGCGTTCTTC.

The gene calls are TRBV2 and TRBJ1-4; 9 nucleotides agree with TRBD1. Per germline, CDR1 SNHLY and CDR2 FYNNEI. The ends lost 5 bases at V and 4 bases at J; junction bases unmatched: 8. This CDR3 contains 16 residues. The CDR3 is CASSNRGRSVNEKLFF. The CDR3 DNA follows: TGTGCCAGCAGTAACAGGGGGCGAAGCGTTAATGAAAAACTGTTTTTT.

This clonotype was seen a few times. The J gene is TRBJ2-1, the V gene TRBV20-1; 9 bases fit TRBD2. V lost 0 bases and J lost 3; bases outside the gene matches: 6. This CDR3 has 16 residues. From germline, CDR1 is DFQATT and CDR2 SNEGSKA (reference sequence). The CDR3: CSARDHSGGDYNEQFF. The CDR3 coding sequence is TGCAGTGCTAGAGATCATAGCGGGGGTGACTACAATGAGCAGTTCTTC.

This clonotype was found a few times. The CDR3 sequence is CASSPVVGHQETQYF. The CDR3 region has the DNA TGTGCCAGCAGCCCCGTGGTCGGCCACCAAGAGACCCAGTACTTC. The chain links TRBV7-9 to TRBJ2-5; no firm D call. Germline V CDR1 and CDR2: SEHNR, FQNEAQ (reference sequence). This CDR3 has 15 amino acids. The V end was cut by 5 bases, the J end by 0 bases, with 13 bases between.

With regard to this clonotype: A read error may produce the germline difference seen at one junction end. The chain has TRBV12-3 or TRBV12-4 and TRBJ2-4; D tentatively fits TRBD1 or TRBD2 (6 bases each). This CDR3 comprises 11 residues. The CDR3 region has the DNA TGTGCCAGCAGTTTACAGGGGAGGACGCACTTC. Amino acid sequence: CASSLQGRTHF.

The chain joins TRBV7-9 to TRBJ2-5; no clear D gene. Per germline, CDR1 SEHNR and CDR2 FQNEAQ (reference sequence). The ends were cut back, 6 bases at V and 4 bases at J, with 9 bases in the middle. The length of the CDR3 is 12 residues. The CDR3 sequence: CASRALGETQYF. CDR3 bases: TGTGCCAGCAGGGCCCTAGGAGAGACCCAGTACTTC.

CDR3: CSANEDTQYF. The DNA of the CDR3 is TGCAGTGCTAACGAAGATACGCAGTATTTT. The chain uses TRBV20-1 and TRBJ2-3; D is uncertain. With 4 bases removed from V and 5 bases from J, the gap between germline ends came to 4 bases. The CDR3 totals 10 residues. The V gene's germline CDR1 is DFQATT and CDR2 SNEGSKA (reference sequence).

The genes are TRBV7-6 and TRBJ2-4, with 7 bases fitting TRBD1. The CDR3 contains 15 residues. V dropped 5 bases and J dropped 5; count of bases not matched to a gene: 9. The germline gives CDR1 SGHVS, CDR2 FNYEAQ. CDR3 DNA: TGTGCCAGCAGCCACTCCCGAGGGGGCCAAAACATTCAGTACTTC. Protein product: CASSHSRGGQNIQYF. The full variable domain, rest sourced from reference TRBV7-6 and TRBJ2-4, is GAGVSQSPRYKVTKRGQDVALRCDPISGHVSLYWYRQALGQGPEFLTYFNYEAQQDKSGLPNDRFSAERPEGSISTLTIQRTEQRDSAMYRCASSHSRGGQNIQYFGAGTRLSVL.